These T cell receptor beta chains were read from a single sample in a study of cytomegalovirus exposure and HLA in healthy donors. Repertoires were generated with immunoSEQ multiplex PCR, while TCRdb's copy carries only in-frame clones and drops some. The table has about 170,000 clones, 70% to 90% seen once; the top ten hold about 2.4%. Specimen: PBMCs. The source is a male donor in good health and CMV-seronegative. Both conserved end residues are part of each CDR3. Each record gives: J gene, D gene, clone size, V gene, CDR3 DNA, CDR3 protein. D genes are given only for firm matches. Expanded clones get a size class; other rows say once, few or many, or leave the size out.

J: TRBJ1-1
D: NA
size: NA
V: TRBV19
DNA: TGTGCCAGTAGTATTGTGGCAGGGCTGGAGAACACTGAAGCTTTCTTT
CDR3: CASSIVAGLENTEAFF

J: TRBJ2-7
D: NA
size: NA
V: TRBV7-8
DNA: TGTGCCAGCAGCTCCCTTCCGGGAAACTACGAGCAGTACTTC
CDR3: CASSSLPGNYEQYF

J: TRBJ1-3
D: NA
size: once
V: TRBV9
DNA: TGTGCCAGCAGCGCCACAGGGCTCTACTCTGGAAACACCATATATTTT
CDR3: CASSATGLYSGNTIYF

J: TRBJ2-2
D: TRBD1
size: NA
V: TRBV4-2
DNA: TGTGCCAGCAGCCTTCACCGGGACAGGGATCGGGCTGAGATCGGGGAGCTGTTTTTT
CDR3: CASSLHRDRDRAEIGELFF

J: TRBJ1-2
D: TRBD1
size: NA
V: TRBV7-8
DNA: TGTGCCAGCAGACCGTGGGCGACAGGGGCCTATGGCTACACCTTC
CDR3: CASRPWATGAYGYTF

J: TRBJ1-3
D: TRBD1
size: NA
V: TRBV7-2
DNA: TGTGCCAGCAGCTTATTCACAGGGGGCGAAAACACCATATATTTT
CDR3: CASSLFTGGENTIYF

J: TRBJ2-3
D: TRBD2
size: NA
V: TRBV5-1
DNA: TGCGCCAGCAGCTTGGAGCCTAGCGGGGGCGCGGAGGGAGATACGCAGTATTTT
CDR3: CASSLEPSGGAEGDTQYF

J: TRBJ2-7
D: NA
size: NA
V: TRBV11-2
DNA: TGTGCCAGCAGCATGGCCGGGACAAGAACTTCCTACGAGCAGTACTTC
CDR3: CASSMAGTRTSYEQYF

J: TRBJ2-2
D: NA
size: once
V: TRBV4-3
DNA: TGCGCCAGCAGCCAAGAAGCCCGGGGGTGGTCGGGGGAGCTGTTTTTT
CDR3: CASSQEARGWSGELFF

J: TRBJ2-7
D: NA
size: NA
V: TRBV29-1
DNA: TGCAGCGTTGAATCGGACAGTCTCGACGAGCAGTACTTC
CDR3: CSVESDSLDEQYF

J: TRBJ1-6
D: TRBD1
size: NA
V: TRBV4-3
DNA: TGCGCCAGCAGCCAAGTTACCACTATAGGAGACAGGGCCTCACCCCTCCACTTT
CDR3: CASSQVTTIGDRASPLHF

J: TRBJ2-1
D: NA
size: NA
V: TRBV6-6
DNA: TGTGCCAGCAGTGACGGGGGGCCAGGTTGGAATGAGCAGTTCTTC
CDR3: CASSDGGPGWNEQFF

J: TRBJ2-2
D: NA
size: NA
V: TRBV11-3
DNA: TGTGCCAGCAGCTTAGAGGGCCCCCCCGGGGAGCTGTTTTTT
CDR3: CASSLEGPPGELFF

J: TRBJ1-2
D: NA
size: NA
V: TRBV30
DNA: TGTGCCTGGAGTATTACAGTGGAGGGATTTGGCTACACCTTC
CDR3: CAWSITVEGFGYTF

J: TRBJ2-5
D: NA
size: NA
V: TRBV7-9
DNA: TGTGCCAGCAGCCAAGGACAGCAAGAGACCCAGTACTTC
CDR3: CASSQGQQETQYF

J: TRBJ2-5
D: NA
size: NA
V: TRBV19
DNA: TGTGCCAGTAGTCCGGGAAATCAAGAGACCCAGTACTTC
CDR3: CASSPGNQETQYF

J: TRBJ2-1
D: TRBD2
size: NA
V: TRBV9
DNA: TGTGCCAGCAGCGTCGGGGGGGCCATGGGTGAGCAGTTCTTC
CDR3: CASSVGGAMGEQFF

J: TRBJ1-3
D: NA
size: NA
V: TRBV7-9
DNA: TGTGCCAGCAGCTTGGCGGGCTCTGGAAACACCATATATTTT
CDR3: CASSLAGSGNTIYF

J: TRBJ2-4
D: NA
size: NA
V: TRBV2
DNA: TGTGCCAGCAGTGCGCGCACGACATCCAAAAACATTCAGTACTTC
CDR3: CASSARTTSKNIQYF

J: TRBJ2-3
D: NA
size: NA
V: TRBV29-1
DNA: TGCAGCGCCCCTCTGCCCTCCACAACAGATACGCAGTATTTT
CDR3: CSAPLPSTTDTQYF

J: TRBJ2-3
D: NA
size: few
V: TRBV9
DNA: TGTGCCAGCAGCGAGGCTAGCGAAATGCTGGATACGCAGTATTTT
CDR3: CASSEASEMLDTQYF

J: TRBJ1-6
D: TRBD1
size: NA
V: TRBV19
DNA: TGTGCCACAACGAAGTCTGGACAGGGCCTATTTTCCGGGGCCAATTCACCCCTCCACTTT
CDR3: CATTKSGQGLFSGANSPLHF

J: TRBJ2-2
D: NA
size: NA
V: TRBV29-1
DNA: TGCAGCGTTGAACGACAGCCGAACACCGGGGAGCTGTTTTTT
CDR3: CSVERQPNTGELFF

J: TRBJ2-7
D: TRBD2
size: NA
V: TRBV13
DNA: TGTGCCAGCAGCGCAGGCCAGCGGGAGACGGGCAGGCAGTACTTC
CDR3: CASSAGQRETGRQYF

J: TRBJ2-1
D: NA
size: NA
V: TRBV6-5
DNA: TGTGCCAGCAGTTTAAGGCCGACTCGCTCCTACAATGAGCAGTTCTTC
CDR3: CASSLRPTRSYNEQFF

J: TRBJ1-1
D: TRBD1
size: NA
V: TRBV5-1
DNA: TGCGCCAGCAGCTTGGCCACAGGGGCCGCTAATTCGAACACTGAAGCTTTCTTT
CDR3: CASSLATGAANSNTEAFF

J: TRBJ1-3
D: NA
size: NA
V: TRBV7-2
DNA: TGTGCCAGCAGCTTAGGCAGGCACTCTGGAAACACCATATATTTT
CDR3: CASSLGRHSGNTIYF

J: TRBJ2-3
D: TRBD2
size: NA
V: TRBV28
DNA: TGTGCCAGCAGTTTAGGCGGGAGGGCCTTTGATACGCAGTATTTT
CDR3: CASSLGGRAFDTQYF